This TCR beta chain was captured in a study of T cell responses to AZD1222 COVID-19 vaccine. Broader study findings: Every sample of the repertoires postdated the peak T cell response. Donor demographics were predominantly white British with a female majority; clonal diversity may be underestimated.

Generated by immunoSEQ multiplex PCR, the TCRdb table keeps only in-frame clones and is missing some. The table records roughly 170,000 clones, under 95% of them present only once. To note about this clone: Antigen unknown.

Second doses were pooled across both intervals (about 4 or about 12 weeks). CDR1 and CDR2 (germline): GTSNPN, SVGIG (reference sequence). The CDR3 is made up of 14 amino acids. The junction had 6 bases not matched to a gene; V was cut back by 0 bases and J by 6 bases. Sequences were derived from peripheral blood, sampled 28 days after the second AZD1222 dose. This clonotype was obtained from an adult who received the AZD1222 COVID-19 vaccine. The chain carries TRBV30 and TRBJ2-5; 8 positions match TRBD1. This chain's CDR3 is CAWSVTGGTKTQYF. The CDR3 coding sequence is TGTGCCTGGAGTGTCACAGGGGGAACGAAGACCCAGTACTTC. Combining the CDR3 with reference TRBV30 and TRBJ2-5 gives the whole variable domain SQTIHQWPATLVQPVGSPLSLECTVEGTSNPNLYWYRQAAGRGLQLLFYSVGIGQISSEVPQNLSASRPQDRQFILSSKKLLLSDSGFYLCAWSVTGGTKTQYFGPGTRLLVL.